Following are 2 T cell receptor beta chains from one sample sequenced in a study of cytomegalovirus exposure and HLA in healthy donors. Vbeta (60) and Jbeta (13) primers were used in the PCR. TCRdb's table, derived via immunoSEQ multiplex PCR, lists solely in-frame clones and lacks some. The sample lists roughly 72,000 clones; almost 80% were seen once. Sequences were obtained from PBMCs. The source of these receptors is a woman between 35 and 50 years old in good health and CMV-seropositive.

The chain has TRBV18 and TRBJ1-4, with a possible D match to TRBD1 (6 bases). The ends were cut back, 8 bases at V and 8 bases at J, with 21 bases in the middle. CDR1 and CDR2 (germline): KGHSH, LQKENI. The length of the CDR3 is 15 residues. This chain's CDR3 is CASAETGAKGEKLFF. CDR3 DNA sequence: TGTGCCAGCGCCGAGACAGGTGCAAAGGGGGAAAAACTGTTTTTT.

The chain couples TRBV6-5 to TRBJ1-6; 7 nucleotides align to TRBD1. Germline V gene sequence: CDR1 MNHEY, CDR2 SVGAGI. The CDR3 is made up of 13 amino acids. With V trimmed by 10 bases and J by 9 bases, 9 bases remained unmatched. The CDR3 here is CATRDSGISPLHF. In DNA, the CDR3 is TGTGCCACTCGGGACAGCGGAATTTCACCCCTCCACTTT.